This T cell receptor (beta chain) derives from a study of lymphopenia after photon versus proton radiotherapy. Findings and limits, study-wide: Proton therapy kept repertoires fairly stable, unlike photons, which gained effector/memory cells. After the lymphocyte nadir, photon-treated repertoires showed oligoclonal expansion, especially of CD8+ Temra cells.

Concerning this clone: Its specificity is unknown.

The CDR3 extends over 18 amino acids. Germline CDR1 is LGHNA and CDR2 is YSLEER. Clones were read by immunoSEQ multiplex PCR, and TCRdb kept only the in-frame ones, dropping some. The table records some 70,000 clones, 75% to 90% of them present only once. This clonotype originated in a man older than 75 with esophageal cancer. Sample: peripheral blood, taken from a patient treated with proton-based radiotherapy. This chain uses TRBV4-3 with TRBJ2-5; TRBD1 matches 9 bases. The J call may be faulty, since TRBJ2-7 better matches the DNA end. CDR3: CASSHTYRLGQGPGEQYF. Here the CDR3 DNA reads TGCGCCAGCAGCCATACCTACAGATTGGGACAGGGTCCTGGCGAGCAGTACTTC.